This passage covers 23 T cell receptor beta chains from one sample sequenced in a study of cytomegalovirus exposure and HLA in healthy donors. The PCR made use of 60 Vbeta and 13 Jbeta primers. TCRdb's copy holds only in-frame clones and misses some; the assay was immunoSEQ multiplex PCR. Of around 100,000 clones listed, 79% are singletons. Material for sequencing was PBMCs. The receptor set was obtained from a woman aged 18-35 years in good health and CMV-seropositive.

The V and J genes are TRBV28 and TRBJ1-1, with D tentatively TRBD1 (5 bases). Germline values: CDR1 MDHEN, CDR2 SYDVKM. The germline V and J ends were trimmed by 3 bases and 0 bases, with 20 bases remaining between them. CDR3 length: 18 amino acids. The DNA of the CDR3 is TGTGCCAGCAGTTTCCCAGGCATGTTCAGGGCCTTGAACACTGAAGCTTTCTTT. Its translation is CASSFPGMFRALNTEAFF.

This clone has at least ten counts. The chain joins TRBV4-1 to TRBJ1-1; D unresolved. Germline V gene sequence: CDR1 MGHRA, CDR2 YSYEKL. Trimming left V 1 base short and J 0 bases short, with 9 bases between. The CDR3 loop spans 15 amino acids. CDR3 sequence: CASSQGAQMNTEAFF. The CDR3 DNA sequence: TGCGCCAGCAGCCAAGGTGCACAGATGAACACTGAAGCTTTCTTT.

The chain has TRBV9 and TRBJ2-7, with a weak D call TRBD1 (6 bases). This CDR3 contains 15 residues. V dropped 3 bases and J dropped 3 bases, with 16 bases sitting between them. The germline CDR1 and CDR2 sequences are SGDLS and YYNGEE. The CDR3 nucleotides read TGTGCCAGCAGCGCGGGACATCAAGGCTACTACGAGCAGTACTTC. This encodes CASSAGHQGYYEQYF.

The rearrangement joins TRBV5-6 to TRBJ2-1; maybe TRBD2 (5 bases). Per the germline V gene, CDR1 is SGHDT and CDR2 is YYEEEE. V was shortened by 0 bases and J by 5 bases, with 6 bases between the two germline ends. This CDR3 has 13 amino acids. The CDR3 DNA follows: TGTGCCAGCAGCTTGGACGGGAACAATGAGCAGTTCTTC. It encodes CASSLDGNNEQFF.

The rearrangement uses TRBV28 and TRBJ2-3; 7 bases are shared with TRBD1. Germline assignment: CDR1 MDHEN and CDR2 SYDVKM. This CDR3 contains 16 residues. V lost 5 bases, J lost 4 bases, and 12 bases stayed unmatched. In nucleotides, the CDR3 is TGTGCCAGCAGTCCCACGAGACAGGGTCTCCCAGATACGCAGTATTTT. It encodes CASSPTRQGLPDTQYF.

J is TRBJ2-2 and V is TRBV5-6; TRBD2 matches 8 bases. Germline values: CDR1 SGHDT, CDR2 YYEEEE. CDR3 length equals 18 residues. J was trimmed by 4 bases and V by 2 bases; bases with no gene match: 13. DNA for the CDR3: TGTGCCAGCAGCTTCCTACGGCTCCGGGAGGGGATCACCGGGGAGCTGTTTTTT. Its translation: CASSFLRLREGITGELFF.

This clone was detected a few times. This chain uses TRBV19 with TRBJ2-7, with 7 positions matching TRBD2. Per the germline V gene, CDR1 is LNHDA and CDR2 is SQIVND (reference sequence). The CDR3 covers 13 residues. The ends lost 5 bases at V and 6 bases at J; junction bases unmatched: 7. CDR3 sequence: CASSRGVQGEQYF. The CDR3 nucleotides read TGTGCCAGTAGTCGGGGGGTGCAGGGCGAGCAGTACTTC.

Only a few counts were recorded for this clone. The chain links TRBV18 to TRBJ2-7; possibly TRBD2 for D (5 bases). Trimming cost V 2 bases and J 2 bases, with 13 bases left between them. CDR3 length equals 15 residues. Per germline, CDR1 KGHSH and CDR2 LQKENI. This CDR3 is CASSPGRVGTYEQYF. The CDR3 nucleotides are TGTGCCAGCTCACCAGGGCGGGTAGGCACCTACGAGCAGTACTTC.

For the CDR3, the DNA is TGTGCCAGTAGTTACAGGGGGCCGGACGGGGAGCTGTTTTTT. It translates to CASSYRGPDGELFF. The V and J genes are TRBV19 and TRBJ2-2; 9 nucleotides align to TRBD1. The V gene's germline CDR1 is LNHDA and CDR2 SQIVND (reference sequence). V lost 5 bases, J lost 7 bases, and 5 bases stayed unmatched. This CDR3 has 14 amino acids.

The chain combines TRBV18 with TRBJ2-7; 8 bases are a match to TRBD1. J gave up 3 bases and V 2 bases, and 6 bases lay outside the gene matches. Germline assignment: CDR1 KGHSH and CDR2 LQKENI. This CDR3 is 15 amino acids long. CDR3 region: CASSPGQGVNYEQYF. The CDR3 nucleotides are TGTGCCAGCTCACCAGGACAGGGAGTTAACTACGAGCAGTACTTC.

This clone was counted between two and nine times. J is TRBJ2-7 and V is TRBV15; tentative D call: TRBD1 (6 bases). V was cut by 0 bases and J by 9 bases, with 12 bases left in between. The V gene's germline CDR1 is LNHNV and CDR2 YYDKDF (reference sequence). This CDR3 is 13 amino acids long. The DNA of the CDR3 is TGTGCCACCAGCAGAGATGCCCTAGGGGGGCAGTACTTC. Residues: CATSRDALGGQYF. Filled out from reference TRBV15 and TRBJ2-7, the complete variable domain reads DAMVIQNPRYQVTQFGKPVTLSCSQTLNHNVMYWYQQKSSQAPKLLFHYYDKDFNNEADTPDNFQSRRPNTSFCFLDIRSPGLGDTAMYLCATSRDALGGQYFGPGTRLTVT.

This clone was recorded only once. The CDR3 region has the DNA TGTGCCTGGAGTCAGGGACTAGCCAAAAACATTCAGTACTTC. This translates into CAWSQGLAKNIQYF. The V gene is TRBV30, the J gene TRBJ2-4; D is perhaps TRBD2 (6 bases). This CDR3 is built from 14 residues. Per the germline V gene, CDR1 is GTSNPN and CDR2 is SVGIG (reference sequence). Trimming left V 2 bases short and J 0 bases short, with 8 bases between.

The chain uses TRBV5-1 and TRBJ2-7; D is possibly TRBD1 (6 bases). CDR3 length: 13 amino acids. CDR1 is SGHRS and CDR2 is YFSETQ in the germline V gene. Trimming left V 6 bases short and J 0 bases short, with 10 bases between. In DNA form, the CDR3 reads TGCGCCAGCACCCGGGACACCTCCTACGAGCAGTACTTC. It encodes CASTRDTSYEQYF.

The chain has TRBV28 and TRBJ2-3; 13 nucleotides match TRBD2. Germline loops: CDR1 MDHEN, CDR2 SYDVKM. The CDR3 length is 20 residues. The ends lost 5 bases at V and 4 bases at J; junction bases unmatched: 18. CDR3 amino acids: CASSATGIITSGREADTQYF. The CDR3 nucleotides read TGTGCCAGCAGTGCGACAGGGATCATCACTAGCGGGAGGGAAGCAGATACGCAGTATTTT. The whole variable domain, remainder taken from reference TRBV28 and TRBJ2-3, is DVKVTQSSRYLVKRTGEKVFLECVQDMDHENMFWYRQDPGLGLRLIYFSYDVKMKEKGDIPEGYSVSREKKERFSLILESASTNQTSMYLCASSATGIITSGREADTQYFGPGTRLTVL.

V is TRBV27 and J is TRBJ2-7; 11 bases align to TRBD2. This CDR3 contains 15 residues. V lost 2 bases to trimming and J lost 5 bases; unmatched junction nucleotides: 5. From germline, CDR1 is MNHEY and CDR2 SMNVEV (reference sequence). The CDR3 protein is CASSLASGRINEQYF. The CDR3 coding sequence is TGTGCCAGCAGTTTAGCTAGCGGGAGGATAAACGAGCAGTACTTC.

This rearrangement joins TRBV7-3 to TRBJ2-1; D remains unclear. CDR1 and CDR2 (germline): SGHTA, FQGTGA. This CDR3 has 14 residues. Trimming left V 0 bases short and J 5 bases short, with 8 bases between. In DNA, the CDR3 is TGTGCCAGCAGCTTAACCCCCCGCGACAATGAGCAGTTCTTC. The encoded protein is CASSLTPRDNEQFF.

The J gene is TRBJ1-2, the V gene TRBV6-5, with 8 bases aligning to TRBD1. CDR3 size: 15 residues. Germline V lookup: CDR1 MNHEY, CDR2 SVGAGI. The V and J ends lost 6 bases and 4 bases, in that order; junction bases with no gene match: 10. The CDR3 DNA reads TGTGCCAGCAGCCCCATGCGGGACAGGAGCTATGGCTACACCTTC. Translated: CASSPMRDRSYGYTF.

Comments on this clone: This specimen includes other DNA sequences encoding the same CDR3. The chain employs TRBV18 and TRBJ2-3, with D unresolved. The CDR3 has 12 residues. V dropped 2 bases and J dropped 3 bases, with 3 bases sitting between them. Germline assignment: CDR1 KGHSH and CDR2 LQKENI. The CDR3 here is CASSPSTDTQYF. CDR3 nucleotide sequence: TGTGCCAGCTCACCATCGACAGATACGCAGTATTTT.

This clone showed up just once. V is TRBV30 and J is TRBJ2-7; perhaps TRBD1 as D (6 bases). Deletions cut 0 bases from V and 1 base from J, with 16 bases between. This CDR3 is built from 16 residues. The germline CDR1 and CDR2 sequences are GTSNPN and SVGIG (reference sequence). This CDR3 is CAWSVLRGSPSYEQYF. CDR3 DNA: TGTGCCTGGAGTGTCCTCAGGGGCTCTCCTTCCTACGAGCAGTACTTC.

The genes are TRBV19 and TRBJ2-2; 7 nucleotides match TRBD2. Germline V gene sequence: CDR1 LNHDA, CDR2 SQIVND (reference sequence). The CDR3 extends over 13 amino acids. Trimming at V came to 11 bases and at J to 7 bases, leaving 10 bases not matched to a gene. This CDR3 is CASQGGANGELFF. The CDR3 nucleotides are TGTGCCTCTCAGGGAGGGGCGAACGGGGAGCTGTTTTTT.

The sample holds a few counts of this clone. The chain is built from TRBV30 and TRBJ2-5; D is possibly TRBD2 (5 bases). Deletions cut 1 base from V and 4 bases from J, with 19 bases between. The germline gives CDR1 GTSNPN, CDR2 SVGIG (reference sequence). This CDR3 region has 16 residues. In DNA, the CDR3 is TGTGCCTGGAGTGCCGCGAGGACTCCCAGGTTAGAGACCCAGTACTTC. It translates to CAWSAARTPRLETQYF. Based on the CDR3 plus reference TRBV30 and TRBJ2-5, the full variable domain is SQTIHQWPATLVQPVGSPLSLECTVEGTSNPNLYWYRQAAGRGLQLLFYSVGIGQISSEVPQNLSASRPQDRQFILSSKKLLLSDSGFYLCAWSAARTPRLETQYFGPGTRLLVL.

The CDR3 DNA reads as TGTGCCAGCAGTTTAGGGGGAGGTCTGAACACTGAAGCTTTCTTT. This gives the protein CASSLGGGLNTEAFF. This chain uses TRBV28 with TRBJ1-1; possible D gene TRBD1, 5 bases. The V gene lost 2 bases and the J gene lost 0 bases, with 10 bases spanning the gap. Per germline, CDR1 MDHEN and CDR2 SYDVKM. The CDR3 consists of 15 residues.

This chain joins TRBV28 and TRBJ1-5; maybe TRBD1 (6 bases). This CDR3 comprises 14 residues. Germline-derived CDR1 and CDR2 are MDHEN and SYDVKM. Trimming took off 6 bases at V and 5 bases at J, with 14 bases between the two ends. Here the CDR3 reads CASSKGEEYQPQHF. In DNA form, the CDR3 reads TGTGCCAGCAGCAAGGGGGAAGAATATCAGCCCCAGCATTTT.